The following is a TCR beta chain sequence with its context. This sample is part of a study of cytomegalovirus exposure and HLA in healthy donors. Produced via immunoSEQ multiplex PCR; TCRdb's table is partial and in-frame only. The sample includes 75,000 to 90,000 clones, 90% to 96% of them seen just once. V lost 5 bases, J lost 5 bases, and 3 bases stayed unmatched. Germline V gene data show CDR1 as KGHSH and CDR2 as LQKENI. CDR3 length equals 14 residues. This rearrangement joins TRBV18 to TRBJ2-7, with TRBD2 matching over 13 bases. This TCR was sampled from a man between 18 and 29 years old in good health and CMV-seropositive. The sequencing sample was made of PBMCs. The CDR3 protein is CASSGLAGEDEQYF. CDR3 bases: TGTGCCAGCTCAGGACTAGCGGGAGAGGACGAGCAGTACTTC.